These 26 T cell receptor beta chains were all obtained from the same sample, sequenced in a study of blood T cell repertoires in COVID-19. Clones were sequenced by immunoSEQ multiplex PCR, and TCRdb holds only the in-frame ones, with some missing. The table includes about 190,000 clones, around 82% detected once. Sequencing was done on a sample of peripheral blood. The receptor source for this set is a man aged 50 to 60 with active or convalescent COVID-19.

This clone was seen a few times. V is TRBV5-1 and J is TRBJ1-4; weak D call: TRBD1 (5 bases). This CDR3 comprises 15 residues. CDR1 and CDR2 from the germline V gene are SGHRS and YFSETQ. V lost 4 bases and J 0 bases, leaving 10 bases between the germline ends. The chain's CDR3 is CASSKQGTTNEKLFF. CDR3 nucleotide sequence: TGCGCCAGCAGCAAGCAGGGAACAACTAATGAAAAACTGTTTTTT.

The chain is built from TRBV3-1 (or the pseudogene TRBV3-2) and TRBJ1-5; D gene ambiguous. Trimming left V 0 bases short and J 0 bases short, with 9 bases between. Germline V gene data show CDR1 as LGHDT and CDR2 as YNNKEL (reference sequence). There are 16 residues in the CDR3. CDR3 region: CASSQDGQYSNQPQHF. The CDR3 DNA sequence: TGTGCCAGCAGCCAAGATGGTCAGTATAGCAATCAGCCCCAGCATTTT.

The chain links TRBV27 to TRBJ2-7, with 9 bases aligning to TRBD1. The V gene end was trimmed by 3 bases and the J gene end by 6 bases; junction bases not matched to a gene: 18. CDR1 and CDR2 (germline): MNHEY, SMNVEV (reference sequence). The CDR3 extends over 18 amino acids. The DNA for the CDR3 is TGTGCCAGCAGTTTGAGACCCGTCCCGGGACAGGGAAGGGGCGAGCAGTACTTC. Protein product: CASSLRPVPGQGRGEQYF.

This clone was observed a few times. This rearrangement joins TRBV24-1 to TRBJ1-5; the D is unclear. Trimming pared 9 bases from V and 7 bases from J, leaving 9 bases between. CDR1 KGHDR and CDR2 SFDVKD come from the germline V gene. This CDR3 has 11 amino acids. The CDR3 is CATSRSQPQHF. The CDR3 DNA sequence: TGTGCCACCTCGAGGAGCCAGCCCCAGCATTTT.

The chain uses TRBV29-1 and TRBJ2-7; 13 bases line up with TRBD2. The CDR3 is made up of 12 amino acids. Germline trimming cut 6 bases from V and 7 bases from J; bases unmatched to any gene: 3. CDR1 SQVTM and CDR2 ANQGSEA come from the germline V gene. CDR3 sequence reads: CSVGTSGNEQYF. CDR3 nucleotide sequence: TGCAGCGTCGGGACTAGCGGGAATGAGCAGTACTTC.

CDR3: CASSGDREGYTF. The CDR3 DNA is TGTGCCAGCAGTGGAGACAGGGAGGGCTACACCTTC. The chain joins TRBV2 to TRBJ1-2; 7 nucleotides match TRBD1. V was clipped by 4 bases and J by 8 bases; unmatched bases: 4. The CDR3 extends over 12 amino acids. Germline lookup yields CDR1 SNHLY and CDR2 FYNNEI.

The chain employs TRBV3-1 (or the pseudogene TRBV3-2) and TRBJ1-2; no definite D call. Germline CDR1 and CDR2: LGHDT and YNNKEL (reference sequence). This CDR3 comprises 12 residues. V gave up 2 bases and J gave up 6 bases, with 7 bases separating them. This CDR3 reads CASSQHYHGYTF. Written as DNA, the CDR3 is TGTGCCAGCAGCCAACACTACCATGGCTACACCTTC.

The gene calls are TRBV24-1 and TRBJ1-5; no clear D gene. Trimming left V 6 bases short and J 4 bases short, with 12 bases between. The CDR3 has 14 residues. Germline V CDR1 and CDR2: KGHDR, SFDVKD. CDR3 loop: CATSKNGWNQPQHF. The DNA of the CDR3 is TGTGCCACCAGTAAGAACGGGTGGAATCAGCCCCAGCATTTT.

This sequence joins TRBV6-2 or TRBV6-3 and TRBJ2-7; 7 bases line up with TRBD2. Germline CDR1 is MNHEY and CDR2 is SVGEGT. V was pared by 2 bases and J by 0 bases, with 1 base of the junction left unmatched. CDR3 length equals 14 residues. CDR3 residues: CASSYAGDSYEQYF. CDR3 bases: TGTGCCAGCAGTTACGCGGGGGACTCCTACGAGCAGTACTTC.

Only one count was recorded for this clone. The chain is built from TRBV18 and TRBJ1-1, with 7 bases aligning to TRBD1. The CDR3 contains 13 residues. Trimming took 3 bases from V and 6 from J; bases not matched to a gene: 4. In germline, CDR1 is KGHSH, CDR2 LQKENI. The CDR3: CASSPGQDPEAFF. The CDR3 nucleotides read TGTGCCAGCTCACCCGGACAGGACCCTGAAGCTTTCTTT. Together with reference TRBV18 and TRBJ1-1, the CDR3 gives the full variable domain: NAGVMQNPRHLVRRRGQEARLRCSPMKGHSHVYWYRQLPEEGLKFMVYLQKENIIDESGMPKERFSAEFPKEGPSILRIQQVVRGDSAAYFCASSPGQDPEAFFGQGTRLTVV.

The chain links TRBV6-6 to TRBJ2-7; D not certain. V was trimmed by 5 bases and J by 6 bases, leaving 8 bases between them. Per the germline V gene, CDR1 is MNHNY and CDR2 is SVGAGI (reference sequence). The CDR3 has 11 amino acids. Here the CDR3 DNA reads TGTGCCAGCAGTGCCCTCGGCGAGCAGTACTTC. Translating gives CASSALGEQYF.

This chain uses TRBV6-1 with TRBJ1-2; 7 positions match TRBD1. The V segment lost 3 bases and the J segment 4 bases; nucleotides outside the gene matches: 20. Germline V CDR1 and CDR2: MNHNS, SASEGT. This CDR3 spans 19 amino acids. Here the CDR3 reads CASSEEGRLTLGQFYGYTF. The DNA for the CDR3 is TGTGCCAGCAGTGAGGAGGGTAGACTTACCCTGGGACAGTTCTATGGCTACACCTTC.

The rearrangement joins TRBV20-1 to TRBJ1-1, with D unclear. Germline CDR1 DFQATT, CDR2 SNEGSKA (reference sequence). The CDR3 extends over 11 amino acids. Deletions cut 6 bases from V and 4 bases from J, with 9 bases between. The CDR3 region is CSAIRGTEAFF. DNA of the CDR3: TGCAGTGCGATACGGGGCACTGAAGCTTTCTTT.

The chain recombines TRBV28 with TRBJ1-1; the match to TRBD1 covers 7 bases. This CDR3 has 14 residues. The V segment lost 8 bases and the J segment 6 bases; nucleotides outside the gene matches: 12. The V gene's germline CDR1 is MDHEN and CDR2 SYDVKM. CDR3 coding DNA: TGTGCCAGCGGAAAGGGACAGATCCATGCTGAAGCTTTCTTT. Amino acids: CASGKGQIHAEAFF.

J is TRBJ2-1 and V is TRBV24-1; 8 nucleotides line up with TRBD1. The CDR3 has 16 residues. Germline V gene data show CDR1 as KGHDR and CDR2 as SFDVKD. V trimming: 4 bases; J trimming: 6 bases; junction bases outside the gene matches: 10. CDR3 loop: CATSETAGTGFNEQFF. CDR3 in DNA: TGTGCCACCAGTGAAACCGCCGGGACAGGATTCAATGAGCAGTTCTTC.

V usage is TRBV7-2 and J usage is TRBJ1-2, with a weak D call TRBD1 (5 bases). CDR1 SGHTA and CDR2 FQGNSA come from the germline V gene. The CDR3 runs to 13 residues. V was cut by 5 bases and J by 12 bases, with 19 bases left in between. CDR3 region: CASSPRRGGSDTF. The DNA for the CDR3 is TGTGCCAGCAGCCCAAGAAGGGGAGGCAGCGACACCTTC.

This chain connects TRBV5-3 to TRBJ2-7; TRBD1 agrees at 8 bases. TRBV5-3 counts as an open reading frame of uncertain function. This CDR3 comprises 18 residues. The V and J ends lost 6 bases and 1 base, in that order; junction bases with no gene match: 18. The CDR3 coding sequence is TGTGCCAGAACCAACAGGGGGGCCCCGCGGATCTTATCCTACGAGCAGTACTTC. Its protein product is CARTNRGAPRILSYEQYF.

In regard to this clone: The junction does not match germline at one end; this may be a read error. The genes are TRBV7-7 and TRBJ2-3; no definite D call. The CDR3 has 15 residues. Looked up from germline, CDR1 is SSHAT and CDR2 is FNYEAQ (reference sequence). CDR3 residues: CASSLNPFHSDTQYF. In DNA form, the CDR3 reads TGTGCTAGCAGCTTAAATCCTTTCCATAGTGATACGCAGTATTTT.

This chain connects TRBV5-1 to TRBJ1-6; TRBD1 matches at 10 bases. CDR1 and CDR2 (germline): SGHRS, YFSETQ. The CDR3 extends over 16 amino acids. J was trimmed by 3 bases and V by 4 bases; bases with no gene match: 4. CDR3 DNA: TGCGCCAGCAGCAGGACAGGGGGTCTCTATAATTCACCCCTCCACTTT. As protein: CASSRTGGLYNSPLHF.

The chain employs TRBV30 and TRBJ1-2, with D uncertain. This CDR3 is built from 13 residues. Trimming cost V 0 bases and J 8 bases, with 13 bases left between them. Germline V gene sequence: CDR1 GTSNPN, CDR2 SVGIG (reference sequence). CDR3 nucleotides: TGTGCCTGGAGTGTACAAGAGGGCGGGGGCTACACCTTC. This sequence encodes CAWSVQEGGGYTF.

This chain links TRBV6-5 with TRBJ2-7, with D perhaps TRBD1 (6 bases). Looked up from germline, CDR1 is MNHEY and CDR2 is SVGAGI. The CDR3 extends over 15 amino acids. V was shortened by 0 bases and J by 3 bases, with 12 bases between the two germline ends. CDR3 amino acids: CASSYSVGRGYEQYF. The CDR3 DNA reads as TGTGCCAGCAGTTACTCGGTTGGCAGGGGCTACGAGCAGTACTTC.

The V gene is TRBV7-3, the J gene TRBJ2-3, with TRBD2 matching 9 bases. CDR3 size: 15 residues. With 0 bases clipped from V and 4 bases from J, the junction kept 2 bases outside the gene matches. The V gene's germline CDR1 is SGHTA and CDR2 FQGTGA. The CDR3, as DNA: TGTGCCAGCAGCTTAACCGGACTAGCGCCAGATACGCAGTATTTT. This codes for CASSLTGLAPDTQYF.

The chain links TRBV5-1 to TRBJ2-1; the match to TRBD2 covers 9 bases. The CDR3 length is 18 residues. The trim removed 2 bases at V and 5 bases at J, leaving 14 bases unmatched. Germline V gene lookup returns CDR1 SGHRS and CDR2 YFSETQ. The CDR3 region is CASSFGLAGLPNHNEQFF. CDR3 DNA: TGCGCCAGCAGCTTTGGGCTAGCGGGACTCCCGAACCACAATGAGCAGTTCTTC. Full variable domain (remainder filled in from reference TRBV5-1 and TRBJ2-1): KAGVTQTPRYLIKTRGQQVTLSCSPISGHRSVSWYQQTPGQGLQFLFEYFSETQRNKGNFPGRFSGRQFSNSRSEMNVSTLELGDSALYLCASSFGLAGLPNHNEQFFGPGTRLTVL.

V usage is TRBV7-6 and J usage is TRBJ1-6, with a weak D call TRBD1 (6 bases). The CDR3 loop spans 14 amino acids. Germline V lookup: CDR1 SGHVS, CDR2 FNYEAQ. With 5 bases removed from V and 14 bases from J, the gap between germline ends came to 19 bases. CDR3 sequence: CASSLNRQARALHF. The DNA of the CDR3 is TGTGCCAGCAGCCTAAACAGACAGGCCAGGGCCCTCCACTTT.

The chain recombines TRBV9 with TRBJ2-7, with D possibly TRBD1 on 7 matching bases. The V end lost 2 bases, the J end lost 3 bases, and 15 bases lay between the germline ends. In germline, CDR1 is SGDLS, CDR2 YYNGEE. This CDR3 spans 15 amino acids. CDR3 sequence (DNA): TGTGCCAGCAGCGTCACAGGGGAGGTTGGCTACGAGCAGTACTTC. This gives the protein CASSVTGEVGYEQYF.

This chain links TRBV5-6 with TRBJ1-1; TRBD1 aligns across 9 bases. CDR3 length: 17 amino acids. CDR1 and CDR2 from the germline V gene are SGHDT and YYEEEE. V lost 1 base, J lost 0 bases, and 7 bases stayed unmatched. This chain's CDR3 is CASSLFGTGPLNTEAFF. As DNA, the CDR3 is TGTGCCAGCAGCTTGTTCGGGACAGGGCCCCTGAACACTGAAGCTTTCTTT.